The next 30 T cell receptor beta chains were all read from a single sample in a study of CD8 T cells in Susac syndrome. Reverse transcription of 0.5 to 1 ug RNA used random hexamers. TCRdb re-analysed the immunoSEQ multiplex PCR reads in MiXCR, keeping a single row per CDR3 protein. Among 100,000 to 150,000 distinct CDR3 sequences, roughly 76% were seen once, and the ten largest hold 0.5% to 0.65%. The specimen sequenced was CD8+ T cells from PBMCs. Every receptor here comes from a human donor with multiple sclerosis.

In this sample, this clonotype turned up once. The chain employs TRBV20-1 and TRBJ2-3, with TRBD2 identical over 10 bases. Germline V gene data show CDR1 as DFQATT and CDR2 as SNEGSKA (reference sequence). The CDR3 is made up of 19 amino acids. The trim removed 0 bases at V and 0 bases at J, leaving 12 bases unmatched. This CDR3 reads CSARDLVLSGGPSTDTQYF. The CDR3 DNA sequence: TGCAGTGCTAGAGACCTCGTACTTAGCGGGGGGCCTAGCACAGATACGCAGTATTTT.

The J gene is TRBJ2-5, the V gene TRBV28; possibly TRBD2 for D (7 bases). V lost 3 bases, J lost 4 bases, and 18 bases lay in between. CDR3 length: 16 amino acids. Germline V gives CDR1 MDHEN, CDR2 SYDVKM. CDR3 DNA sequence: TGTGCCAGCAGTTTTTTGGTGGGGGGGCCCGGAGAGACCCAGTACTTC. This translates into CASSFLVGGPGETQYF.

The CDR3 sequence is CSVEGLAGGRGAKNIQYF. The CDR3 DNA reads as TGCAGCGTTGAAGGCCTAGCGGGAGGACGGGGGGCCAAAAACATTCAGTACTTC. The gene calls are TRBV29-1 and TRBJ2-4, with TRBD2 matching 11 bases. Germline V gene data show CDR1 as SQVTM and CDR2 as ANQGSEA. The CDR3 runs to 18 residues. V dropped 1 base and J dropped 1; count of bases not matched to a gene: 9. The variable domain in full, with the rest retrieved from reference TRBV29-1 and TRBJ2-4, is SAVISQKPSRDICQRGTSLTIQCQVDSQVTMMFWYRQQPGQSLTLIATANQGSEATYESGFVIDKFPISRPNLTFSTLTVSNMSPEDSSIYLCSVEGLAGGRGAKNIQYFGAGTRLSVL.

The gene calls are TRBV5-6 and TRBJ1-2; D unclear. V was pared by 1 base and J by 4 bases, with 14 bases between. This CDR3 has 15 amino acids. Germline CDR1 SGHDT, CDR2 YYEEEE. Here the CDR3 reads CASSLWVTGIYGYTF. CDR3 nucleotides: TGTGCCAGCAGCTTGTGGGTCACGGGGATCTATGGCTACACCTTC.

The chain joins TRBV15 to TRBJ1-1; maybe TRBD1 (5 bases). V lost 6 bases to trimming and J lost 3 bases, with 11 bases between them. Germline V gene lookup returns CDR1 LNHNV and CDR2 YYDKDF (reference sequence). The CDR3 has 13 residues. Written as DNA, the CDR3 is TGTGCCACCAGGACCTTGGGGGACACTGAAGCTTTCTTT. This gives the protein CATRTLGDTEAFF. Together with reference TRBV15 and TRBJ1-1, the CDR3 gives the full variable domain: DAMVIQNPRYQVTQFGKPVTLSCSQTLNHNVMYWYQQKSSQAPKLLFHYYDKDFNNEADTPDNFQSRRPNTSFCFLDIRSPGLGDTAMYLCATRTLGDTEAFFGQGTRLTVV.

V and J are TRBV6-1 and TRBJ1-1, with TRBD1 matching 7 bases. The CDR3 contains 12 residues. Per germline, CDR1 MNHNS and CDR2 SASEGT. V lost 10 bases, J lost 3 bases, and 5 bases stayed unmatched. The CDR3, as DNA: TGTGCCACTCTCAGGGGGGACACTGAAGCTTTCTTT. It yields the protein CATLRGDTEAFF.

This clonotype was detected only a few times. V and J are TRBV7-6 and TRBJ2-3; TRBD1 or TRBD2 may be the D gene (6 bases each). V was pared by 4 bases and J by 4 bases, with 9 bases between. This CDR3 contains 13 residues. Germline loops: CDR1 SGHVS, CDR2 FNYEAQ. The CDR3 here is CASSWGAADTQYF. The CDR3 region has the DNA TGTGCCAGCAGCTGGGGGGCGGCAGATACGCAGTATTTT. Supplemented by reference TRBV7-6 and TRBJ2-3, the full variable domain reads GAGVSQSPRYKVTKRGQDVALRCDPISGHVSLYWYRQALGQGPEFLTYFNYEAQQDKSGLPNDRFSAERPEGSISTLTIQRTEQRDSAMYRCASSWGAADTQYFGPGTRLTVL.

The chain links TRBV7-8 to TRBJ2-3; D is unresolved. The CDR3 contains 17 residues. Germline-derived CDR1 and CDR2 are SGHVS and FQNEAQ. V was trimmed by 5 bases and J by 2 bases, leaving 20 bases between them. The CDR3, as DNA: TGTGCCAGCAGCCCACCGTTGAGTCAACGGAACACAGATACGCAGTATTTT. This translates into CASSPPLSQRNTDTQYF.

The chain couples TRBV30 to TRBJ1-6; D is possibly TRBD1 (5 bases). Trimming took off 3 bases at V and 10 bases at J, with 10 bases between the two ends. In germline, CDR1 is GTSNPN, CDR2 SVGIG (reference sequence). The CDR3 consists of 12 residues. CDR3 residues: CAWRSRGSPLHF. The CDR3 nucleotides read TGTGCCTGGAGGTCCCGGGGCTCACCCCTCCACTTT.

A few counts support this clonotype. This chain links TRBV5-1 with TRBJ2-1, with D unclear. This CDR3 contains 12 residues. CDR1 and CDR2 from the germline V gene are SGHRS and YFSETQ. With 2 bases removed from V and 4 bases from J, the gap between germline ends came to 4 bases. Here the CDR3 DNA reads TGCGCCAGCAGCTTTAGATACAATGAGCAGTTCTTC. This gives the protein CASSFRYNEQFF.

V gene TRBV10-3 combines with J gene TRBJ2-3, with unresolved D. Per the germline V gene, CDR1 is ENHRY and CDR2 is SYGVKD. Trimming removed 4 bases at V and 1 base at J, with 15 bases between. There are 16 residues in the CDR3. CDR3 sequence (DNA): TGTGCCATCAGTGTTCGTGCTCTCGAGGGCACAGATACGCAGTATTTT. As protein: CAISVRALEGTDTQYF.

This rearrangement joins TRBV7-2 to TRBJ2-3, with 9 bases that match TRBD2. CDR3 size: 15 residues. V lost 3 bases and J lost 4; bases outside the gene matches: 5. Germline CDR1 is SGHTA and CDR2 is FQGNSA. The CDR3 here is CASSFAGGQADTQYF. In nucleotides, the CDR3 is TGTGCCAGCAGCTTCGCGGGGGGGCAGGCAGATACGCAGTATTTT.

The gene calls are TRBV6-1 and TRBJ2-3; unclear D gene. This CDR3 contains 15 residues. Germline loops: CDR1 MNHNS, CDR2 SASEGT. Trimming shortened V by 7 bases and J by 0 bases, and 14 bases separated the two germline ends. The CDR3 DNA is TGTGCCAGCAAGCATCGGCTCCCTAGCACAGATACGCAGTATTTT. Translated, it gives CASKHRLPSTDTQYF.

CDR3 bases: TGTGCCAGTAGTTTCGGGACAGTGAACACTGAAGCTTTCTTT. The encoded protein is CASSFGTVNTEAFF. The V and J genes are TRBV19 and TRBJ1-1; TRBD1 agrees at 7 bases. The CDR3 spans 14 residues. V was pared by 5 bases and J by 0 bases, with 3 bases of the junction left unmatched. Germline V gives CDR1 LNHDA, CDR2 SQIVND (reference sequence).

The chain uses TRBV7-8 and TRBJ2-3; D remains unclear. V lost 3 bases and J lost 2, with 12 bases in between. Germline CDR1 reads SGHVS; CDR2 reads FQNEAQ. The CDR3 is 15 amino acids. Written as DNA, the CDR3 is TGTGCCAGCAGCTTGAGCCGACCAAACACAGATACGCAGTATTTT. As protein: CASSLSRPNTDTQYF.

The V and J genes are TRBV20-1 and TRBJ2-3; TRBD2 aligns across 7 bases. Looked up from germline, CDR1 is DFQATT and CDR2 is SNEGSKA (reference sequence). J gave up 2 bases and V 6 bases, and 8 bases lay outside the gene matches. CDR3 length: 14 residues. CDR3 sequence (DNA): TGCAGTGCCGAGGCGGGGGAAGCCACAGATACGCAGTATTTT. Protein sequence: CSAEAGEATDTQYF.

The V call is TRBV3-1, the J call TRBJ2-5; either TRBD1 or TRBD2 may fit D (5 bases each). The CDR3 spans 16 residues. V lost 1 base and J 0 bases, leaving 12 bases between the germline ends. Germline values: CDR1 LGHDT, CDR2 YNNKEL (reference sequence). The CDR3 is CASSQGSRGDQETQYF. The CDR3 DNA reads as TGTGCCAGCAGCCAAGGATCACGGGGCGACCAAGAGACCCAGTACTTC.

The chain joins TRBV4-3 to TRBJ1-3; D is unresolved. The V and J ends lost 3 bases and 2 bases respectively, with 14 bases between them. CDR1 is LGHNA and CDR2 is YSLEER in the germline V gene. The CDR3 length is 16 residues. CDR3 nucleotides: TGCGCCAGCAGCCACGACCATACGGGGACTGGAAACACCATATATTTT. Its protein product is CASSHDHTGTGNTIYF.

V is TRBV7-9 and J is TRBJ1-4; TRBD1 is a possible D gene (5 bases). V dropped 5 bases and J dropped 1 base, with 14 bases sitting between them. Germline CDR1 is SEHNR and CDR2 is FQNEAQ (reference sequence). The CDR3 spans 16 residues. The DNA for the CDR3 is TGTGCCAGCAGCCCACCCACGGGGGGAACTAATGAAAAACTGTTTTTT. It is translated as CASSPPTGGTNEKLFF.

The chain carries TRBV3-1 and TRBJ2-2; D call uncertain. Trimming took off 0 bases at V and 9 bases at J, with 11 bases between the two ends. This CDR3 region has 14 residues. The germline V gene has CDR1 LGHDT and CDR2 YNNKEL (reference sequence). As DNA, the CDR3 is TGTGCCAGCAGCCAAGACGATACAATCAGGGAGCTGTTTTTT. Translating it yields CASSQDDTIRELFF.

V and J are TRBV25-1 and TRBJ2-3; D might be TRBD2 (5 bases). This CDR3 contains 10 residues. V lost 10 bases and J lost 5, with 7 bases in between. The germline CDR1 and CDR2 sequences are MGHDK and SYGVNS. Here the CDR3 reads CAIEGDTQYF. The CDR3 DNA reads TGTGCCATCGAGGGAGATACGCAGTATTTT. The whole variable domain, filled in from reference TRBV25-1 and TRBJ2-3, reads EADIYQTPRYLVIGTGKKITLECSQTMGHDKMYWYQQDPGMELHLIHYSYGVNSTEKGDLSSESTVSRIRTEHFPLTLESARPSHTSQYLCAIEGDTQYFGPGTRLTVL.

The chain recombines TRBV5-1 with TRBJ2-1, with TRBD2 identical over 9 bases. The CDR3 is made up of 13 amino acids. CDR1 is SGHRS and CDR2 is YFSETQ in the germline V gene. V lost 6 bases and J lost 5; bases outside the gene matches: 3. The CDR3 nucleotides are TGCGCCAGCAAACTAGCGGGCCACAATGAGCAGTTCTTC. Amino acid sequence: CASKLAGHNEQFF.

This chain joins TRBV9 and TRBJ2-1, with a weak D call TRBD1 (6 bases). Germline V gene sequence: CDR1 SGDLS, CDR2 YYNGEE. V was trimmed by 4 bases and J by 0 bases, leaving 17 bases between them. CDR3 length: 17 amino acids. CDR3 in amino acids: CASSTLYRDGSYNEQFF. CDR3 nucleotide sequence: TGTGCCAGCAGCACTCTTTACAGGGATGGCTCCTACAATGAGCAGTTCTTC.

The CDR3 DNA reads as TGTGCCAGCAGCTTTGTTGGGATGAACACTGAAGCTTTCTTT. Protein product: CASSFVGMNTEAFF. J is TRBJ1-1 and V is TRBV5-4; D gene unclear. Trimming left V 2 bases short and J 0 bases short, with 8 bases between. The CDR3 has 14 amino acids. CDR1 SGHNT and CDR2 YYREEE come from the germline V gene (reference sequence). The complete variable domain, with remaining parts taken from reference TRBV5-4 and TRBJ1-1, reads ETGVTQSPTHLIKTRGQQVTLRCSSQSGHNTVSWYQQALGQGPQFIFQYYREEENGRGNFPPRFSGLQFPNYSSELNVNALELDDSALYLCASSFVGMNTEAFFGQGTRLTVV.

The rearrangement joins TRBV5-4 to TRBJ1-1; 7 bases are a match to TRBD1. The CDR3 covers 16 residues. Germline loops: CDR1 SGHNT, CDR2 YYREEE (reference sequence). Unmatched junction bases numbered 10, after V lost 5 bases and J lost 0 bases. Written as DNA, the CDR3 is TGTGCCAGCAGTTCGGACAGGTCTTTTCTGAACACTGAAGCTTTCTTT. Protein product: CASSSDRSFLNTEAFF.

The rearrangement joins TRBV13 to TRBJ1-2, with D maybe TRBD1 (5 bases). The CDR3 has 13 amino acids. Trimming left V 4 bases short and J 3 bases short, with 9 bases between. From germline, CDR1 is PRHDT and CDR2 FYEKMQ (reference sequence). The CDR3 DNA is TGTGCCAGCAGCTGGGGACGGTACTATGGCTACACCTTC. Its protein is CASSWGRYYGYTF.

V gene TRBV7-9 combines with J gene TRBJ2-7; TRBD1 aligns across 7 bases. V was pared by 1 base and J by 4 bases, with 1 base of the junction left unmatched. Germline V gene sequence: CDR1 SEHNR, CDR2 FQNEAQ (reference sequence). CDR3 size: 13 residues. CDR3: CASSLEQGYEQYF. The DNA of the CDR3 is TGTGCCAGCAGCTTAGAACAGGGGTACGAGCAGTACTTC. The full variable domain, in which reference TRBV7-9 and TRBJ2-7 provide the parts outside the CDR3, is DTGVSQNPRHKITKRGQNVTFRCDPISEHNRLYWYRQTLGQGPEFLTYFQNEAQLEKSRLLSDRFSAERPKGSFSTLEIQRTEQGDSAMYLCASSLEQGYEQYFGPGTRLTVT.

As DNA, the CDR3 is TGTGCCAGCTCACCACCCAGACTAGCTCATGAGCAGTTCTTC. As protein: CASSPPRLAHEQFF. The J gene is TRBJ2-1, the V gene TRBV18; TRBD2 matches 7 bases. The CDR3 extends over 14 amino acids. Trimming removed 0 bases from V and 8 bases from J; junction bases left unmatched: 4. Germline V gene sequence: CDR1 KGHSH, CDR2 LQKENI.

The V and J genes are TRBV10-3 and TRBJ1-1; D is possibly TRBD1 (6 bases). The CDR3 totals 12 residues. V lost 10 bases and J lost 0, with 9 bases in between. Germline values: CDR1 ENHRY, CDR2 SYGVKD. The chain's CDR3 is CATTGMNTEAFF. The CDR3 DNA is TGTGCCACAACAGGGATGAACACTGAAGCTTTCTTT.

This clonotype appeared once. The rearrangement links TRBV12-3 or TRBV12-4 to TRBJ2-1, with 7 bases that match TRBD2. The CDR3 has 15 residues. V shed 7 bases and J 8 bases; nucleotides not matched to a gene: 14. CDR3 in amino acids: CASTLGGDYYDEQFF. In DNA, the CDR3 is TGTGCCAGCACCCTCGGCGGGGACTATTACGATGAGCAGTTCTTC.